The 30 T cell receptor beta chains below all came from one sample that was sequenced in a study of CD8+ T cells in alopecia areata. Extraction of RNA preceded its reverse transcription into cDNA, which served as the sequencing template. TCRdb's copy holds only in-frame clones and misses some; the assay was immunoSEQ multiplex PCR. The sample lists 200,000 to 250,000 clones, roughly 57% seen once, with approximately 0.5% in the top ten. Sequencing was performed on CD4+ T cells sorted from blood, taken at week 0. These receptors were taken from a human donor with alopecia areata.

The rearrangement links TRBV18 to TRBJ2-5; D gene uncertain. Germline V gives CDR1 KGHSH, CDR2 LQKENI. The CDR3 totals 14 residues. V gave up 3 bases and J gave up 2 bases, with 10 bases separating them. Here the CDR3 DNA reads TGTGCCAGCTCACCTCGGTTGGGTCAAGAGACCCAGTACTTC. This sequence encodes CASSPRLGQETQYF.

The rearrangement links TRBV30 to TRBJ1-2; D is perhaps TRBD1 (5 bases). The V gene's germline CDR1 is GTSNPN and CDR2 SVGIG (reference sequence). Between the trimmed V and J ends, which lost 2 bases and 2 bases, there was a span of 9 bases. CDR3 length: 13 amino acids. Here the CDR3 reads CAWSQRGNYGYTF. CDR3 coding DNA: TGTGCCTGGAGTCAGCGGGGGAACTATGGCTACACCTTC.

The chain joins TRBV2 to TRBJ2-5; no clear D gene. Germline V gene data show CDR1 as SNHLY and CDR2 as FYNNEI. Trimming removed 7 bases at V and 4 bases at J, with 13 bases between. The length of the CDR3 is 13 residues. The CDR3, as DNA: TGTGCCAGCAACCGAGTGCTAGGAGAGACCCAGTACTTC. This translates into CASNRVLGETQYF.

This rearrangement joins TRBV4-1 to TRBJ2-2; no firm D call. Looked up from germline, CDR1 is MGHRA and CDR2 is YSYEKL. The V gene lost 0 bases and the J gene lost 4 bases, with 12 bases spanning the gap. The CDR3 covers 16 residues. The CDR3 DNA sequence: TGCGCCAGCAGCCAAGATTTTGGTAGCCGCACCGGGGAGCTGTTTTTT. Protein sequence: CASSQDFGSRTGELFF.

In this sample, this clone turned up many times. The rearrangement uses TRBV9 and TRBJ2-4, with TRBD2 matching over 12 bases. The V gene end was trimmed by 0 bases and the J gene end by 11 bases; junction bases not matched to a gene: 9. The germline V gene has CDR1 SGDLS and CDR2 YYNGEE. The CDR3 is made up of 16 amino acids. The CDR3 nucleotides read TGTGCCAGCAGCGTAGCAGGACTAGCGGGGACTGAGGTTCAGTACTTC. Protein sequence: CASSVAGLAGTEVQYF.

The chain is built from TRBV9 and TRBJ2-2, with D perhaps TRBD1 (5 bases). With 3 bases removed from V and 3 bases from J, the gap between germline ends came to 15 bases. CDR3 size: 16 residues. The germline V gene encodes CDR1 SGDLS and CDR2 YYNGEE. The CDR3 loop is CASSADQGPDTGELFF. CDR3 in DNA: TGTGCCAGCAGCGCCGACCAGGGTCCGGACACCGGGGAGCTGTTTTTT.

The CDR3 region has the DNA TGTGCCAGCAGCTTAGAAACAGGTTTCGGGAGCTCTGGGGCCAACGTCCTGACTTTC. Translation gives CASSLETGFGSSGANVLTF. The genes are TRBV7-9 and TRBJ2-6; D possibly corresponds to TRBD2 (6 bases). The CDR3 length is 19 residues. Per the germline V gene, CDR1 is SEHNR and CDR2 is FQNEAQ (reference sequence). Deletions cut 1 base from V and 0 bases from J, with 16 bases between.

This CDR3 is CASSQGVGRNYGYTF. CDR3 coding DNA: TGCGCCAGCAGCCAAGGAGTCGGCAGGAACTATGGCTACACCTTC. This chain links TRBV4-1 with TRBJ1-2; D ambiguous. Germline V lookup: CDR1 MGHRA, CDR2 YSYEKL. The V end was cut by 1 base, the J end by 2 bases, with 11 bases between. This CDR3 has 15 residues.

The V gene is TRBV5-1, the J gene TRBJ1-1; 7 bases are a match to TRBD1. CDR3 length: 15 amino acids. Germline V CDR1 and CDR2: SGHRS, YFSETQ. V shed 3 bases and J 1 base; nucleotides not matched to a gene: 6. Here the CDR3 DNA reads TGCGCCAGCAGCTGGACAGGTTTGGGGAACACTGAAGCTTTCTTT. This translates into CASSWTGLGNTEAFF.

Notes on this clone: The same CDR3 is also encoded by other DNA sequences in this sample. The chain recombines TRBV29-1 with TRBJ1-3, with no clear D. The germline gives CDR1 SQVTM, CDR2 ANQGSEA. Trimming removed 6 bases from V and 4 bases from J, with 7 bases in between. The CDR3 is 11 amino acids. The CDR3 bases are TGCAGCGTCGAGAGGGGAAACACCATATATTTT. It yields the protein CSVERGNTIYF.

This chain joins TRBV5-1 and TRBJ2-7, with D possibly being TRBD1 or TRBD2 (5 bases each). CDR1 and CDR2 (germline): SGHRS, YFSETQ. Trimming took 0 bases from V and 0 from J, leaving 10 bases between them. The CDR3 consists of 15 residues. The CDR3 sequence: CASSLGGASSYEQYF. In DNA, the CDR3 is TGCGCCAGCAGCTTGGGAGGGGCCAGCTCCTACGAGCAGTACTTC.

The chain joins TRBV5-1 to TRBJ2-7, with 9 bases lining up with TRBD2. Trimming cost V 0 bases and J 6 bases; bases outside gene matches: 16. The CDR3 has 18 residues. Germline assignment: CDR1 SGHRS and CDR2 YFSETQ. The CDR3 DNA sequence: TGCGCCAGCAGCTTGGCCGGGGGTCTAGCGGGATTCCTCTCCGAGCAGTACTTC. Its protein product is CASSLAGGLAGFLSEQYF.

The rearrangement uses TRBV6-5 and TRBJ2-7; 10 positions match TRBD1. Per the germline V gene, CDR1 is MNHEY and CDR2 is SVGAGI. Trimming removed 7 bases from V and 2 bases from J; junction bases left unmatched: 8. CDR3 length equals 15 residues. CDR3 in amino acids: CASKDLGQGTYEQYF. Written as DNA, the CDR3 is TGTGCCAGCAAGGATCTGGGACAGGGGACCTACGAGCAGTACTTC.

This clone was found a few times. The chain employs TRBV29-1 and TRBJ2-7, with 9 bases matching TRBD1. In germline, CDR1 is SQVTM, CDR2 ANQGSEA. V was clipped by 4 bases and J by 3 bases; unmatched bases: 7. This CDR3 is 14 amino acids long. The CDR3 nucleotides are TGCAGCGTTGGGGGTAGGACAGGGGTCTACGAGCAGTACTTC. This encodes CSVGGRTGVYEQYF.

V usage is TRBV6-5 and J usage is TRBJ1-1, with D unresolved. The CDR3 consists of 15 residues. Trimming left V 6 bases short and J 3 bases short, with 17 bases between. Germline loops: CDR1 MNHEY, CDR2 SVGAGI. The CDR3 here is CASSLLLARHTEAFF. CDR3 nucleotide sequence: TGTGCCAGCAGCTTACTCCTGGCTAGGCACACTGAAGCTTTCTTT.

This chain joins TRBV18 and TRBJ2-7; D call uncertain. Germline assignment: CDR1 KGHSH and CDR2 LQKENI. Trimming took off 3 bases at V and 5 bases at J, with 11 bases between the two ends. This CDR3 is 13 amino acids long. The CDR3 region is CASSPRLSDEQYF. The CDR3 coding sequence is TGTGCCAGCTCACCTCGTCTAAGTGACGAGCAGTACTTC.

This chain uses TRBV19 with TRBJ2-7, with 9 bases matching TRBD1. CDR1 and CDR2 from the germline V gene are LNHDA and SQIVND (reference sequence). After removal of 6 bases from V and 6 bases from J, the junction contained 3 bases not matched to a gene. CDR3 length equals 12 residues. CDR3 sequence: CASSADRGEQYF. Here the CDR3 DNA reads TGTGCCAGTAGCGCGGACAGGGGCGAGCAGTACTTC.

V is TRBV9 and J is TRBJ2-7; D is perhaps TRBD2 (5 bases). From germline, CDR1 is SGDLS and CDR2 YYNGEE. Trimming cost V 3 bases and J 7 bases, with 11 bases left between them. The CDR3 contains 12 residues. CDR3 amino acids: CASSAISGEQYF. Here the CDR3 DNA reads TGTGCCAGCAGCGCCATCTCGGGGGAGCAGTACTTC.

The J gene is TRBJ2-3, the V gene TRBV29-1, with D uncertain. V lost 6 bases, J lost 2 bases, and 15 bases lay in between. The CDR3 is made up of 14 amino acids. The germline CDR1 and CDR2 sequences are SQVTM and ANQGSEA. This chain's CDR3 is CSVGRIAPTDTQYF. In DNA, the CDR3 is TGCAGCGTAGGTAGAATTGCGCCCACAGATACGCAGTATTTT.

The rearrangement links TRBV30 to TRBJ2-3; tentatively, D is TRBD2 (6 bases). V lost 0 bases and J lost 7, with 20 bases in between. The CDR3 contains 16 residues. Germline loops: CDR1 GTSNPN, CDR2 SVGIG (reference sequence). The CDR3 protein is CAWSVQAFGGRNTQYF. The DNA for the CDR3 is TGTGCCTGGAGTGTACAGGCGTTCGGGGGTAGGAATACGCAGTATTTT.

The gene calls are TRBV5-1 and TRBJ2-3, with D possibly matching TRBD1 (6 bases). There are 14 residues in the CDR3. Germline lookup yields CDR1 SGHRS and CDR2 YFSETQ. The V end was cut by 6 bases, the J end by 3 bases, with 14 bases between. The CDR3 here is CASTGRGRTDTQYF. The CDR3 DNA follows: TGCGCCAGCACCGGTAGGGGGAGAACAGATACGCAGTATTTT.

This chain uses TRBV27 with TRBJ2-7, with 11 bases lining up with TRBD2. The CDR3 runs to 17 residues. Germline values: CDR1 MNHEY, CDR2 SMNVEV (reference sequence). Trimming removed 2 bases from V and 0 bases from J; junction bases left unmatched: 6. The CDR3 sequence: CASSLRGLADFSYEQYF. In nucleotides, the CDR3 is TGTGCCAGCAGTTTAAGGGGACTAGCGGATTTCTCCTACGAGCAGTACTTC.

This clone was seen a few times. This chain joins TRBV2 and TRBJ1-2; D gene unclear. Germline-derived CDR1 and CDR2 are SNHLY and FYNNEI. CDR3 length: 13 amino acids. V was shortened by 6 bases and J by 5 bases, with 13 bases between the two germline ends. The CDR3 reads CASRATFPYGYTF. The CDR3 nucleotides are TGTGCCAGCAGGGCAACGTTCCCTTATGGCTACACCTTC.

There are a few counts of this clone. The chain recombines TRBV19 with TRBJ1-5, with 12 bases that match TRBD1. This CDR3 contains 14 residues. The V gene's germline CDR1 is LNHDA and CDR2 SQIVND (reference sequence). Unmatched junction bases numbered 7, after V lost 8 bases and J lost 8 bases. Here the CDR3 reads CASLGDRGRKPQHF. CDR3 in DNA: TGTGCCAGTTTAGGGGACAGGGGGCGGAAGCCCCAGCATTTT.

This clone was found a few times. The chain carries TRBV29-1 and TRBJ2-1; D unresolved. CDR1 SQVTM and CDR2 ANQGSEA come from the germline V gene. V was cut by 8 bases and J by 3 bases, with 5 bases left in between. This CDR3 spans 10 amino acids. The DNA of the CDR3 is TGCAGCACCTACTACAATGAGCAGTTCTTC. Encoded protein: CSTYYNEQFF.

CDR3 sequence (DNA): TGTGCCAGTAGTAACCGACTAGCGGAAAGCTCCTACAATGAGCAGTTCTTC. This translates into CASSNRLAESSYNEQFF. This chain joins TRBV19 and TRBJ2-1; 9 bases agree with TRBD2. With V trimmed by 4 bases and J by 0 bases, 7 bases remained unmatched. The CDR3 loop spans 17 amino acids. Germline lookup yields CDR1 LNHDA and CDR2 SQIVND (reference sequence).

J is TRBJ1-2 and V is TRBV4-1; no clear D. The CDR3 is made up of 13 amino acids. Germline loops: CDR1 MGHRA, CDR2 YSYEKL. Between the trimmed V and J ends, which lost 2 bases and 3 bases, there was a span of 7 bases. This CDR3 is CASSQQRDYGYTF. As DNA, the CDR3 is TGCGCCAGCAGCCAACAGCGTGACTATGGCTACACCTTC.

The V and J genes are TRBV7-2 and TRBJ2-1; D is unclear. V was trimmed by 7 bases and J by 9 bases, leaving 13 bases between them. The length of the CDR3 is 12 residues. CDR1 is SGHTA, CDR2 FQGNSA, per germline. The chain's CDR3 is CASTRATIEQFF. The DNA of the CDR3 is TGTGCCAGCACCCGGGCAACTATTGAGCAGTTCTTC.

In nucleotides, the CDR3 is TGTGCCAGCAGCGTAGAAGGACCGGGACTGAGTTCATCCTCCGCAAAACTGTTTTTT. Amino acid sequence: CASSVEGPGLSSSSAKLFF. The chain recombines TRBV9 with TRBJ1-4, with TRBD1 as a possible D gene (5 bases). Trimming stripped 0 bases from V and 10 bases from J, with 28 bases between. CDR1 SGDLS and CDR2 YYNGEE come from the germline V gene. This CDR3 is built from 19 residues.

CDR3 nucleotide sequence: TGTGCCTGGATAGCAGGGAACGGCTACACCTTC. It encodes CAWIAGNGYTF. This chain uses TRBV30 with TRBJ1-2; a weak D match, TRBD1 (5 bases). The CDR3 length is 11 residues. V lost 4 bases and J 8 bases, leaving 11 bases between the germline ends. The germline V gene encodes CDR1 GTSNPN and CDR2 SVGIG (reference sequence).